The rows below give T cell receptor beta chains drawn from one sample of a study of cytomegalovirus exposure and HLA in healthy donors. Generated by immunoSEQ multiplex PCR, the TCRdb table keeps only in-frame clones and is missing some. In the table there are around 250,000 clones, 90% of which are singletons. Input material: PBMCs. All receptors come from a woman aged 18-35 years in good health and CMV-seronegative. The CDR3 runs from the conserved cysteine through the conserved F or W. D genes are given only for firm matches. Size tells how often a clone was seen (once, few, many) or the class of an expanded clone, and some rows leave it out.

V	size	D	J	CDR3	DNA
TRBV6-1	once	NA	TRBJ1-5	CASSEARRISNQPQHF	TGTGCCAGCAGTGAAGCTCGGAGGATCAGCAATCAGCCCCAGCATTTT
TRBV28	NA	NA	TRBJ1-1	CASSLFNQGQSKTEAFF	TGTGCCAGCAGTTTATTCAACCAGGGGCAGTCGAAAACTGAAGCTTTCTTT
TRBV2	once	NA	TRBJ2-3	CASKESWSLSLDTQYF	TGTGCCAGCAAGGAGAGCTGGAGCCTTTCCCTCGATACGCAGTATTTT
TRBV19	NA	TRBD1	TRBJ1-4	CASSIIGRDSLNEKLFF	TGTGCCAGTAGTATAATCGGCCGGGACAGCCTTAATGAAAAACTGTTTTTT
TRBV5-1	NA	NA	TRBJ2-5	CASSLGANFQETQYF	TGCGCCAGCAGCTTGGGGGCCAACTTCCAAGAGACCCAGTACTTC
TRBV14	NA	NA	TRBJ2-1	CASSPYYRTAGNEQFF	TGTGCCAGCAGCCCCTACTATAGGACGGCAGGGAATGAGCAGTTCTTC
TRBV6-5	NA	NA	TRBJ1-1	CASSPLFGSTEAFF	TGTGCCAGCAGCCCCCTTTTCGGGTCCACTGAAGCTTTCTTT
TRBV25-1	NA	TRBD1	TRBJ2-5	CASSSRQGVQETQYF	TGTGCCAGCAGTTCCCGACAGGGGGTCCAAGAGACCCAGTACTTC
TRBV2	NA	NA	TRBJ1-3	CASSDVGNTIYF	TGTGCCAGCAGTGACGTTGGAAACACCATATATTTT
TRBV29-1	NA	NA	TRBJ1-2	CSVEIFGRGYGYTF	TGCAGCGTTGAAATTTTCGGACGGGGCTATGGCTACACCTTC